The source of this T cell receptor (beta chain) is a study of T-cell reconstitution after alpha-beta-depleted transplantation in children. To note about this clonotype: The antigen is undetermined.

CDR1 is LGHNA, CDR2 YSLEER, per germline. This CDR3 has 18 amino acids. Trimming cost V 0 bases and J 4 bases, with 20 bases left between them. Preparation of the TCRbeta library involved a method that used unique molecular identifiers. From the PCR reads, TCRdb called clonotypes with MiXCR, one entry per CDR3 protein. The sample holds over 150,000 distinct CDR3 sequences; 6.3% are singletons and the top ten take under 5%. Regarding the study as a whole: Expanded clones from the graft, numbering several hundred, reportedly supplied alpha-beta T cells about two months after transplant. Some patients showed high day-60 TCRbeta diversity, which derived from surviving recipient T cells and thymic progenitors.

This sequence was found in a girl under two years old with combined immunodeficiency, due to receive a stem cell transplant. Sequenced here: PBMCs, sampled before TCRalphabeta/CD19-depleted stem cell transplant. The chain recombines TRBV4-3 with TRBJ2-3; TRBD2 might be the D (5 bases). For the CDR3, the DNA is TGCGCCAGCAGCCAAGAGGAGGTGACTCCGAGTCAGGCAGATACGCAGTATTTT. This codes for CASSQEEVTPSQADTQYF.